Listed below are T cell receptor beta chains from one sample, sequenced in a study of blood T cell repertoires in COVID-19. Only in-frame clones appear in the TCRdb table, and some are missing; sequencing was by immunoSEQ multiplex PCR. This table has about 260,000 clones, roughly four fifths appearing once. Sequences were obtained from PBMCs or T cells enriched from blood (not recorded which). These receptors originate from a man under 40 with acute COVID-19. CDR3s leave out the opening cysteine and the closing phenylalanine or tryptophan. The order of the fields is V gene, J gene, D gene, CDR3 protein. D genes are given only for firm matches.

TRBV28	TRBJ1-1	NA	ASSLGAGNTEAF
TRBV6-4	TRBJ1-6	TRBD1	ASSDSRGNSPLH
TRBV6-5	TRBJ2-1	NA	ASSYGGYEQF
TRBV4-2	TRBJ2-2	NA	ASSQAPYTGELF
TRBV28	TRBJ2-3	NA	ASSRGTRGRTDTQY
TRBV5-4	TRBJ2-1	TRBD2	ASSLGQAGGPRNEQF
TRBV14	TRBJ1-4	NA	ASSHPGQLDKGNREKLF
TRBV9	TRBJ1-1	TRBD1	ASSVATQQGTEAF
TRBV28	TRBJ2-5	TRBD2	ASSLQSGGAGKTQY
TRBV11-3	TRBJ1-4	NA	ASSSIDSSGGNEKLF
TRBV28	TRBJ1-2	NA	ASRFPGRDYGYT
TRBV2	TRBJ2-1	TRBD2	ASRVSGSGVEQF
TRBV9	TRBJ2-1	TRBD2	ASSVGLAGAAGQF
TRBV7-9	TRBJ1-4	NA	ASSYGDTANEKLF
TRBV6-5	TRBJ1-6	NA	ASKRERSPLH
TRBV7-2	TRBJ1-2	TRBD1	ASSPQGQGRDGYT
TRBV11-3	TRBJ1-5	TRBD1	ASSWGQGENQPQH
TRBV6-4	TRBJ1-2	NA	ASSDSRGYT
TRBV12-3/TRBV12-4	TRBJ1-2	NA	ASSAGVEGYT
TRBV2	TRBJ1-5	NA	ASSDLSRVGNQPQH
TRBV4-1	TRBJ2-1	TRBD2	ASSQEVGSVGSGGWGEQF
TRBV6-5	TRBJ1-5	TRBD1	ASNDRGGNQPQH
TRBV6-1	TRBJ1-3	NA	ASSEGRGGNTIY
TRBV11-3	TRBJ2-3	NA	ASSLGRPGDTQY
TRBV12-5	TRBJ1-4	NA	ASARVGNEKLF
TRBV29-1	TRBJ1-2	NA	SVTGGAQSYGYT
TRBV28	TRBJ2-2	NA	ASSPHRVGGPVTGELF
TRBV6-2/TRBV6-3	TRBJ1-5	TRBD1	ASSSAGTGQPQH
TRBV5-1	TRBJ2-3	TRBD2	ASSFTISGGSTDTQY
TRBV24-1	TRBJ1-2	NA	ATSGGGGYT
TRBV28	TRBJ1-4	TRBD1	ASSPGTVATNEKLF
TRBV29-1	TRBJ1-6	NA	SVEDRGNSGTSPLH
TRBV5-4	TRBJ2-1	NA	ASSSGLALGDEQF
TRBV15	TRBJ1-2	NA	ATSRDWDSRYGYT
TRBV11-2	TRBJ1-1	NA	ASSSGIRVIEAF
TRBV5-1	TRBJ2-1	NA	ASSLDTSSYNEQF
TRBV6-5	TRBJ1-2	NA	ASSNQVAGYT
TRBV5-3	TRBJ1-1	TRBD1	ARSQGQGTNTEAF
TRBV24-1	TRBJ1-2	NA	ATSADSDYGYT
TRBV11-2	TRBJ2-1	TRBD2	ASSLVAGVVNEQF
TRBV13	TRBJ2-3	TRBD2	ASSPIAGGTDTQY
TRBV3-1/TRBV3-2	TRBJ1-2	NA	ASSRLPGGGPVYT
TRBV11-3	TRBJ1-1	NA	ASSIYGYQTEAF
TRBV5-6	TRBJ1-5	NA	ASSFRDTNQPQH